Below, 26 T cell receptor beta chains from the same sample are listed, as sequenced in a study of control samples from healthy donors and cancer patients. Data came from immunoSEQ multiplex PCR; TCRdb stores just in-frame clones and leaves some out. The table has about 85,000 clones, nearly 90% seen once. Sequencing was done on a sample of blood. These TCRs come from a man in his fifties in good health.

The chain employs TRBV6-5 and TRBJ2-3; D gene uncertain. CDR1 is MNHEY and CDR2 is SVGAGI in the germline V gene. CDR3 length: 14 amino acids. The V end was cut by 5 bases, the J end by 5 bases, with 14 bases between. The CDR3 sequence is CASSPPNMRDTQYF. The CDR3 nucleotides read TGTGCCAGCAGTCCGCCCAATATGCGAGATACGCAGTATTTT.

This chain uses TRBV30 with TRBJ2-5; D is unclear. Germline CDR1 is GTSNPN and CDR2 is SVGIG (reference sequence). CDR3 length: 14 amino acids. V lost 0 bases to trimming and J lost 1 base, with 9 bases between them. The CDR3 here is CAWSVGVGQETQYF. The CDR3 coding sequence is TGTGCCTGGAGTGTAGGTGTAGGCCAAGAGACCCAGTACTTC.

The chain employs TRBV27 and TRBJ1-6, with no clear D. The CDR3 extends over 12 amino acids. CDR1 is MNHEY, CDR2 SMNVEV, per germline (reference sequence). V was cut by 2 bases and J by 6 bases, with 2 bases left in between. Written as DNA, the CDR3 is TGTGCCAGCAGTTTAACTAATTCACCCCTCCACTTT. Protein product: CASSLTNSPLHF.

V is TRBV7-9 and J is TRBJ1-3, with D possibly being TRBD1 (5 bases). The germline V and J ends were trimmed by 2 bases and 0 bases, with 8 bases remaining between them. There are 15 residues in the CDR3. The V gene's germline CDR1 is SEHNR and CDR2 FQNEAQ (reference sequence). The CDR3 loop is CASSLTGSSGNTIYF. The CDR3 nucleotides read TGTGCCAGCAGCTTAACAGGATCCTCTGGAAACACCATATATTTT.

This clone was found a few times. J is TRBJ2-1 and V is TRBV10-3; 13 bases align to TRBD2. In germline, CDR1 is ENHRY, CDR2 SYGVKD. The J segment lost 8 bases and the V segment lost 1 base, leaving 5 bases of the junction unmatched. CDR3 length: 16 amino acids. CDR3 region: CAISEFHGLAGDEQFF. CDR3 nucleotide sequence: TGTGCCATCAGTGAGTTTCATGGACTAGCGGGGGATGAGCAGTTCTTC.

About this clone itself: Other nucleotide sequences in the sample specify the same CDR3. This sequence joins TRBV30 and TRBJ1-1, with 8 bases aligning to TRBD1. This CDR3 is built from 13 residues. The junction had 9 bases not matched to a gene; V was cut back by 3 bases and J by 9 bases. Germline V gene data show CDR1 as GTSNPN and CDR2 as SVGIG (reference sequence). The CDR3 reads CAWSDGDRSKAFF. The CDR3 DNA sequence: TGTGCCTGGAGCGACGGGGACAGGTCCAAAGCTTTCTTT.

This clone came up once. V is TRBV27 and J is TRBJ2-7; D might be TRBD2 (6 bases). V was pared by 6 bases and J by 2 bases, with 14 bases between. Per germline, CDR1 MNHEY and CDR2 SMNVEV (reference sequence). The CDR3 covers 14 residues. For the CDR3, the DNA is TGTGCCAGCAGGGCGTGGGGGGAGGCCTACGAGCAGTACTTC. It translates to CASRAWGEAYEQYF.

This chain joins TRBV9 and TRBJ1-2, with TRBD1 matching 8 bases. Germline loops: CDR1 SGDLS, CDR2 YYNGEE. The CDR3 is 19 residues long. Trimming at V came to 4 bases and at J to 4 bases, leaving 21 bases not matched to a gene. The CDR3 spells CASSLGETGALLGPYGYTF. As DNA, the CDR3 is TGTGCCAGCAGCCTAGGGGAGACAGGGGCCCTTCTGGGGCCCTATGGCTACACCTTC.

J is TRBJ1-2 and V is TRBV2; maybe TRBD1 (5 bases). Between the trimmed V and J ends, which lost 10 bases and 3 bases, there was a span of 15 bases. Germline lookup yields CDR1 SNHLY and CDR2 FYNNEI. The CDR3 is 13 residues long. This CDR3 is CATRPEGHYGYTF. As DNA, the CDR3 is TGTGCCACGCGTCCTGAGGGGCACTATGGCTACACCTTC.

The V call is TRBV19, the J call TRBJ2-7, with D perhaps being TRBD1 or TRBD2 (5 bases each). Germline V gene data show CDR1 as LNHDA and CDR2 as SQIVND (reference sequence). The V end lost 3 bases, the J end lost 3 bases, and 15 bases lay between the germline ends. This CDR3 has 15 residues. The CDR3 protein is CASSIARDPRYEQYF. CDR3 nucleotide sequence: TGTGCCAGTAGTATTGCGAGGGACCCCCGCTACGAGCAGTACTTC.

The chain joins TRBV30 to TRBJ2-3; 7 bases line up with TRBD2. This CDR3 is 14 amino acids long. Germline V gives CDR1 GTSNPN, CDR2 SVGIG (reference sequence). Trimming cost V 4 bases and J 4 bases; bases outside gene matches: 8. This CDR3 reads CAWTPRGRSDTQYF. Written as DNA, the CDR3 is TGTGCCTGGACCCCGCGGGGGAGGTCAGATACGCAGTATTTT.

The chain combines TRBV14 with TRBJ1-6; D possibly corresponds to TRBD1 (5 bases). Germline CDR1 reads SGHDN; CDR2 reads FVKESK. The ends were cut back, 4 bases at V and 2 bases at J, with 9 bases in the middle. The CDR3 totals 15 residues. DNA for the CDR3: TGTGCCAGCAGCCGGACAATCCCCTATAATTCACCCCTCCACTTT. Amino acids: CASSRTIPYNSPLHF. Drawing the rest from reference TRBV14 and TRBJ1-6, the complete variable domain is EAGVTQFPSHSVIEKGQTVTLRCDPISGHDNLYWYRRVMGKEIKFLLHFVKESKQDESGMPNNRFLAERTGGTYSTLKVQPAELEDSGVYFCASSRTIPYNSPLHFGNGTRLTVT.

V gene TRBV29-1 combines with J gene TRBJ2-2, with D possibly being TRBD2 (6 bases). The germline V and J ends were trimmed by 5 bases and 4 bases, with 8 bases remaining between them. CDR3 length: 12 amino acids. In germline, CDR1 is SQVTM, CDR2 ANQGSEA. The CDR3 spells CSVCSGTGELFF. The DNA for the CDR3 is TGCAGCGTTTGTAGCGGCACCGGGGAGCTGTTTTTT.

The chain has TRBV29-1 and TRBJ1-5, with D unresolved. The CDR3 consists of 12 residues. Germline V gives CDR1 SQVTM, CDR2 ANQGSEA. Trimming cost V 4 bases and J 4 bases, with 8 bases left between them. This CDR3 reads CSVGTGNQPQHF. In DNA form, the CDR3 reads TGCAGCGTTGGTACGGGGAATCAGCCCCAGCATTTT.

The V gene is TRBV7-3, the J gene TRBJ1-1, with a weak D call TRBD1 (5 bases). This CDR3 is 12 amino acids long. Germline CDR1 is SGHTA and CDR2 is FQGTGA. Trimming took off 5 bases at V and 11 bases at J, with 15 bases between the two ends. Here the CDR3 reads CASSQGGGSAFF. For the CDR3, the DNA is TGTGCCAGCAGCCAGGGCGGGGGTTCCGCTTTCTTT.

The rearrangement joins TRBV7-2 to TRBJ1-2; D is ambiguous. CDR1 is SGHTA and CDR2 is FQGNSA in the germline V gene. This CDR3 spans 12 amino acids. The germline V and J ends were trimmed by 5 bases and 6 bases, with 10 bases remaining between them. CDR3 nucleotide sequence: TGTGCCAGCAGCCAGCCCACACATGGCTACACCTTC. This encodes CASSQPTHGYTF. Full variable domain (outside the CDR3, taken from reference TRBV7-2 and TRBJ1-2): GAGVSQSPSNKVTEKGKDVELRCDPISGHTALYWYRQSLGQGLEFLIYFQGNSAPDKSGLPSDRFSAERTGGSVSTLTIQRTQQEDSAVYLCASSQPTHGYTFGSGTRLTVV.

This chain links TRBV19 with TRBJ1-6; D uncertain. The V and J ends lost 1 base and 9 bases respectively, with 13 bases between them. CDR3 length equals 15 residues. Germline loops: CDR1 LNHDA, CDR2 SQIVND (reference sequence). CDR3 protein: CASSIGAGGSSPLHF. The CDR3 bases are TGTGCCAGTAGTATAGGGGCAGGAGGGAGTTCACCCCTCCACTTT.

The V gene is TRBV6-5, the J gene TRBJ2-2, with D perhaps matching TRBD2 (7 bases). The CDR3 contains 16 residues. Trimming pared 4 bases from V and 3 bases from J, leaving 15 bases between. Germline V gives CDR1 MNHEY, CDR2 SVGAGI. The CDR3 sequence is CASSFPRGAYTGELFF. CDR3 in DNA: TGTGCCAGCAGTTTCCCTCGGGGGGCCTACACCGGGGAGCTGTTTTTT.

The chain uses TRBV27 and TRBJ1-5; no reliable D call. V was cut by 2 bases and J by 4 bases, with 6 bases left in between. Germline loops: CDR1 MNHEY, CDR2 SMNVEV (reference sequence). The CDR3 has 13 residues. This CDR3 reads CASSLSGNQPQHF. In DNA, the CDR3 is TGTGCCAGCAGTTTAAGCGGAAATCAGCCCCAGCATTTT.

V is TRBV6-1 and J is TRBJ2-1; no firm D call. Germline V gene lookup returns CDR1 MNHNS and CDR2 SASEGT. CDR3 length: 14 residues. V lost 3 bases to trimming and J lost 2 bases, with 8 bases between them. The CDR3 loop is CASSEGLAYNEQFF. CDR3 coding DNA: TGTGCCAGCAGTGAGGGGTTGGCCTACAATGAGCAGTTCTTC.

The rearrangement joins TRBV2 to TRBJ1-1; tentatively, D is TRBD1 (6 bases). The CDR3 has 14 residues. The germline V and J ends were trimmed by 8 bases and 0 bases, with 13 bases remaining between them. Germline CDR1 is SNHLY and CDR2 is FYNNEI. In DNA, the CDR3 is TGTGCCAGCCGGACAGAGCCTGTGAACACTGAAGCTTTCTTT. Its translation is CASRTEPVNTEAFF.

The chain employs TRBV7-6 and TRBJ2-3; D is possibly TRBD2 (7 bases). CDR3 length: 17 amino acids. Trimming cost V 4 bases and J 4 bases, with 21 bases left between them. Germline assignment: CDR1 SGHVS and CDR2 FNYEAQ. CDR3 residues: CASSSSLRGGAPDTQYF. Written as DNA, the CDR3 is TGTGCCAGCAGCTCATCCCTTAGGGGGGGGGCCCCAGATACGCAGTATTTT.

The CDR3 here is CASSPNGGSGANVLTF. In nucleotides, the CDR3 is TGTGCCAGCAGCCCTAATGGGGGATCTGGGGCCAACGTCCTGACTTTC. The rearrangement links TRBV6-2 or TRBV6-3 to TRBJ2-6; TRBD1 or TRBD2 may be the D gene (5 bases each). Trimming shortened V by 6 bases and J by 1 base, and 13 bases separated the two germline ends. There are 16 residues in the CDR3. Per germline, CDR1 MNHEY and CDR2 SVGEGT.

V usage is TRBV14 and J usage is TRBJ1-3; 7 bases align to TRBD1. Germline V gene sequence: CDR1 SGHDN, CDR2 FVKESK. The CDR3 totals 17 residues. The ends lost 4 bases at V and 2 bases at J; junction bases unmatched: 11. CDR3 DNA: TGTGCCAGCAGCCCCTTCCCGACAGGGACACCTGGAAACACCATATATTTT. Protein: CASSPFPTGTPGNTIYF.

The CDR3 region has the DNA TGTGCCAGCAGGGGGGACGCTGGCGCTTTCTTT. Protein sequence: CASRGDAGAFF. The chain carries TRBV2 and TRBJ1-1; possible D gene TRBD1, 5 bases. V was cut by 6 bases and J by 11 bases, with 13 bases left in between. This CDR3 has 11 amino acids. CDR1 is SNHLY and CDR2 is FYNNEI in the germline V gene. The full variable domain, completed using reference TRBV2 and TRBJ1-1, is EPEVTQTPSHQVTQMGQEVILRCVPISNHLYFYWYRQILGQKVEFLVSFYNNEISEKSEIFDDQFSVERPDGSNFTLKIRSTKLEDSAMYFCASRGDAGAFFGQGTRLTVV.

This chain links TRBV5-1 with TRBJ2-7; TRBD1 or TRBD2 may be the D gene (5 bases each). With 4 bases removed from V and 5 bases from J, the gap between germline ends came to 16 bases. From germline, CDR1 is SGHRS and CDR2 YFSETQ. The CDR3 length is 14 residues. The CDR3 coding sequence is TGCGCCAGCAGCGACCGGGGACGAAGGAACGAGCAGTACTTC. This translates into CASSDRGRRNEQYF.